Given below is one T cell receptor (beta chain) in context. These data come from a study of early T cells in non-severe SARS-CoV-2 infection. The CDR3 sequence is 17 residues long. Germline V lookup: CDR1 MNHNS, CDR2 SASEGT. Trimming at V came to 6 bases and at J to 1 base, leaving 14 bases not matched to a gene. In the library, individual cDNA molecules carried attached unique molecular identifiers. TCRdb recomputed calls from the 5' RACE reads with MiXCR, one row per CDR3 protein. The data hold 40,000 or so distinct CDR3 sequences, with about 8% observed a single time. This TCR derives from an adult who was a healthcare worker with PCR-confirmed SARS-CoV-2 infection or an uninfected control (not recorded which). The sample in question was whole blood, obtained at baseline. The chain uses TRBV6-1 and TRBJ2-7, with 8 bases matching TRBD1. CDR3 sequence: CASRTATSGGISYEQYF. DNA for the CDR3: TGTGCCAGCAGGACCGCGACTTCAGGGGGCATTTCCTACGAGCAGTACTTC.